A selection of T cell receptor beta chains follows, all from one sample in a study of OX40 agonist ivuxolimab in advanced cancers. Produced via immunoSEQ multiplex PCR; TCRdb's table is partial and in-frame only. The table includes tens of thousands of clones, 86% detected once. Specimen: CD4+ or CD8+ T cells sorted from blood, collected in a trial of the OX40 agonist ivuxolimab. These receptors came from an adult with an advanced solid tumor such as melanoma, head and neck, liver or kidney cancer. CDR3s leave out the opening cysteine and the closing phenylalanine or tryptophan. D genes are given only for firm matches.

>.|TRBV18|TRBJ1-1
ASSPRGEANTEAF
>.|TRBV15|TRBJ2-2
ATSRANTGELF
>.|TRBV27|TRBJ2-1
ASSLVRGSEQF
>TRBD1|TRBV13|.
ASSYPGQGYYEQY
>.|TRBV7-3|TRBJ2-1
ASSPDRSSYNEQF
>.|TRBV6-5|TRBJ1-2
ASSLRAPNYYGYT
>TRBD1|TRBV19|TRBJ1-4
ASSHRQGQGEKLF
>TRBD2|TRBV5-6|TRBJ2-1
ASSLRASGTIWSEQF
>.|TRBV7-2|TRBJ1-2
ASGQTGSLNYGYT
>TRBD1|TRBV2|TRBJ2-2
ASRGDSTGELF
>.|TRBV5-6|TRBJ1-4
ASSFGLGSNEKLF
>.|TRBV18|TRBJ2-5
ASSPKEGSLQETQY
>.|TRBV7-9|TRBJ1-2
ASSSDYYGYT
>.|TRBV25-1|TRBJ2-7
ASSRSGDYEQY
>.|TRBV2|TRBJ1-6
ASSPGPDNSPLH
>.|TRBV27|TRBJ2-1
ASSITIRVGGYNEQF
>.|TRBV11-2|TRBJ2-6
ASSLDSGANVLT
>.|TRBV11-3|TRBJ2-2
ASSFSLGNTGELF
>.|TRBV5-1|TRBJ2-2
ASSSNTGELF
>TRBD2|TRBV5-5|TRBJ2-1
ASSLVASGKRDNEQF
>.|TRBV7-2|TRBJ2-2
ASSLGNRDTGELF
>.|TRBV2|TRBJ2-7
ASSEWDNYEQY
>TRBD1|TRBV7-2|TRBJ1-5
ASSNPGQGNQPQH
>.|TRBV29-1|TRBJ2-2
SAYRSTGELF
>.|TRBV4-1|TRBJ2-3
ASSQLGTSTDTQY
>.|TRBV9|TRBJ1-6
ASSVGGGGSPLH
>.|TRBV6-6|TRBJ2-7
ASSFQGDEQY
>.|TRBV28|TRBJ1-5
ASSPRIGSNSNQPQH
>.|TRBV5-1|TRBJ2-2
ASSPGGTTGELF
>.|TRBV5-1|TRBJ2-7
ASSLTGDYEQY
>TRBD1|TRBV7-9|TRBJ1-2
ASTQTGGAVNYGYT
>.|TRBV27|TRBJ1-5
ASNFIRDSGPMHCSNQPQH
>TRBD2|TRBV5-4|TRBJ2-2
ASRSGTSTTGELF
>TRBD1|TRBV19|TRBJ1-6
ASSTGTGVRNSPLH
>.|TRBV15|TRBJ2-3
ATSARLTDTQY
>.|TRBV5-1|TRBJ2-3
ASSLNGGSTDTQY
>.|TRBV2|TRBJ1-2
ASSRADMIYGYT
>.|TRBV29-1|TRBJ1-1
SVEGGEGPTEAF
>TRBD1|TRBV27|TRBJ1-2
ASSSSSAGGYYGYT
>.|TRBV9|TRBJ1-1
ASSASYRVGGTEAF
>.|TRBV5-1|TRBJ2-1
ASSVTRTTLGNEQF
>.|TRBV5-8|TRBJ2-7
ASPERGHPRYEQY
>TRBD1|TRBV7-2|TRBJ1-5
ASSSTRDRYSNQPQH
>.|TRBV7-6|TRBJ1-1
ASRGPSGTEAF
>.|TRBV19|TRBJ2-2
ASSINGVTGELF